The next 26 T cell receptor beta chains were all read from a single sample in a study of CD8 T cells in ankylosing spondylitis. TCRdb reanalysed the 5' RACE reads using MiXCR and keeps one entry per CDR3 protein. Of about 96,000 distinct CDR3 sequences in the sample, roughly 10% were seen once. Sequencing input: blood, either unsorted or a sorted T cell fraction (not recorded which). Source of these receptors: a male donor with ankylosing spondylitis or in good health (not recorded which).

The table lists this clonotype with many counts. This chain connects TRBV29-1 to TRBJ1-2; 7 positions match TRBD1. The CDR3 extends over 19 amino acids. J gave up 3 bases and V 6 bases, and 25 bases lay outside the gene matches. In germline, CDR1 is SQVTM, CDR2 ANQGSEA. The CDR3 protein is CSVPLETNSPGQIYYGYTF. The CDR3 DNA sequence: TGCAGCGTCCCCCTTGAGACCAACTCGCCGGGACAGATATACTATGGCTACACCTTC.

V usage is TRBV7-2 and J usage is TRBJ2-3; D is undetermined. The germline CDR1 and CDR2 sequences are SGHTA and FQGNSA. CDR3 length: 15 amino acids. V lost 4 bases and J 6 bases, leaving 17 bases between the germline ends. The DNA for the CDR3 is TGTGCCAGCAGCTCATCTAGGGTGTCTGGGGATACGCAGTATTTT. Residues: CASSSSRVSGDTQYF. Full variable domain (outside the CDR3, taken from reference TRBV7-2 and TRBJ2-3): GAGVSQSPSNKVTEKGKDVELRCDPISGHTALYWYRQSLGQGLEFLIYFQGNSAPDKSGLPSDRFSAERTGGSVSTLTIQRTQQEDSAVYLCASSSSRVSGDTQYFGPGTRLTVL.

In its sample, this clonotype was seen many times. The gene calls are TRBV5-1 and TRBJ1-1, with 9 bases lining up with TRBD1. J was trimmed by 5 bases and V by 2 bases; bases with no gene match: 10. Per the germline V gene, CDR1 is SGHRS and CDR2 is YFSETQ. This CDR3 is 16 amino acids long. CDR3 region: CASSFSDRGVLTEAFF. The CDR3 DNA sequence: TGCGCCAGCAGCTTCTCGGACAGGGGCGTGTTGACTGAAGCTTTCTTT. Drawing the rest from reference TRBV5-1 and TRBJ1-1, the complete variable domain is KAGVTQTPRYLIKTRGQQVTLSCSPISGHRSVSWYQQTPGQGLQFLFEYFSETQRNKGNFPGRFSGRQFSNSRSEMNVSTLELGDSALYLCASSFSDRGVLTEAFFGQGTRLTVV.

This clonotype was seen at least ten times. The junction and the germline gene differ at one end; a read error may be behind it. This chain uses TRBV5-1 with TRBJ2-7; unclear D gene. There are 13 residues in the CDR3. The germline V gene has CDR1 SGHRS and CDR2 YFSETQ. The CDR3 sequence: CASSLYGSHEQYF. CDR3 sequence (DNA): TGCGCCAGCAGCTTGTACGGCTCCCACGAGCAGTACTTC. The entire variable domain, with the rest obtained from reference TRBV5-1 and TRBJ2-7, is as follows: KAGVTQTPRYLIKTRGQQVTLSCSPISGHRSVSWYQQTPGQGLQFLFEYFSETQRNKGNFPGRFSGRQFSNSRSEMNVSTLELGDSALYLCASSLYGSHEQYFGPGTRLTVT.

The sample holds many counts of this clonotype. CDR3 DNA: TGTGCCACCAGTGACCAAGGACAGGGCCACCAGCCCCAGCATTTT. Residues: CATSDQGQGHQPQHF. The chain has TRBV24-1 and TRBJ1-5; 8 bases match TRBD1. CDR3 length: 15 residues. The V gene end was trimmed by 4 bases and the J gene end by 7 bases; junction bases not matched to a gene: 8. Germline V gene data show CDR1 as KGHDR and CDR2 as SFDVKD.

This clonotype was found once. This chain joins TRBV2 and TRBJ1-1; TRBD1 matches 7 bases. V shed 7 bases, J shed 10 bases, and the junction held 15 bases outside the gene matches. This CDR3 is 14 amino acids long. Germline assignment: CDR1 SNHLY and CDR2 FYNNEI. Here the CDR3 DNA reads TGTGCCAGCACCCTAGGCGGCAGGGGGGTTACAGCTTTCTTT. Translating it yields CASTLGGRGVTAFF.

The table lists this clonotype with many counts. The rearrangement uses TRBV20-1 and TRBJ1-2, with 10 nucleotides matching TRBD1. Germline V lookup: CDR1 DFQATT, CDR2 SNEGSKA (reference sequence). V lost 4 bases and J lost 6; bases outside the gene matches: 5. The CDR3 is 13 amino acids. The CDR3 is CSAKRDRGDGYTF. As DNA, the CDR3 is TGCAGTGCTAAAAGGGACAGGGGAGATGGCTACACCTTC.

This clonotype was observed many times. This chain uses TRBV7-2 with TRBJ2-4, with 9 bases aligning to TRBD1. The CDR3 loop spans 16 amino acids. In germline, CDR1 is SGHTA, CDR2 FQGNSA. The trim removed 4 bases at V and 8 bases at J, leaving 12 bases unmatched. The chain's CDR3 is CASSSQGAIVGDIQYF. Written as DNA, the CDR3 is TGTGCCAGCAGCTCACAGGGGGCGATCGTCGGGGACATTCAGTACTTC. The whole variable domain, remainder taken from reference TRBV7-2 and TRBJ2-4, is GAGVSQSPSNKVTEKGKDVELRCDPISGHTALYWYRQSLGQGLEFLIYFQGNSAPDKSGLPSDRFSAERTGGSVSTLTIQRTQQEDSAVYLCASSSQGAIVGDIQYFGAGTRLSVL.

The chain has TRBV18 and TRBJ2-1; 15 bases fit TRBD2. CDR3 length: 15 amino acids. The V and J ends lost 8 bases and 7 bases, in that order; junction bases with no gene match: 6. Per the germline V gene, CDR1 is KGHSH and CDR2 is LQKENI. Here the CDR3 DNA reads TGTGCCAGCGCCTTTGGGACTAGCGGGGGGAATGAGCAGTTCTTC. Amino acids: CASAFGTSGGNEQFF.

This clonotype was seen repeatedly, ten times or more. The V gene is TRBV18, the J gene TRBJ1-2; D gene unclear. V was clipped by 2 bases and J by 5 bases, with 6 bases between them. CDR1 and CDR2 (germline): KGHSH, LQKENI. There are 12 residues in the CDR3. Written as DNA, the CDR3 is TGTGCCAGCTCACCAGATGGTTATGGCTACACCTTC. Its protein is CASSPDGYGYTF.

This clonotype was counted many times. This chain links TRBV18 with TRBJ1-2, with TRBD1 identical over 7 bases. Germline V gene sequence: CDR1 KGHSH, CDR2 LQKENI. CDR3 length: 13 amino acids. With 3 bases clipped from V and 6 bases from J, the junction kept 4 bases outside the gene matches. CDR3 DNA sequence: TGTGCCAGCTCACCGGAGACAGGGAATGGCTACACCTTC. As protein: CASSPETGNGYTF.

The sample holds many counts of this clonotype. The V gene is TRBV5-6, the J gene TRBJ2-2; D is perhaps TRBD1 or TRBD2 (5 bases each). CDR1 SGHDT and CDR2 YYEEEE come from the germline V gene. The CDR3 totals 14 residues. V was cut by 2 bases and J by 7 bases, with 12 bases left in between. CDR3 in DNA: TGTGCCAGCAGCTTTACTGGGGACGTCGGGGAGCTGTTTTTT. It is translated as CASSFTGDVGELFF.

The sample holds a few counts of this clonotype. CDR3: CASSYPPENYGYTF. In nucleotides, the CDR3 is TGTGCCAGCAGTTACCCCCCAGAAAACTATGGCTACACCTTC. This chain links TRBV6-5 with TRBJ1-2, with D unresolved. The CDR3 covers 14 residues. The germline V gene encodes CDR1 MNHEY and CDR2 SVGAGI. Between the trimmed V and J ends, which lost 2 bases and 2 bases, there was a span of 9 bases.

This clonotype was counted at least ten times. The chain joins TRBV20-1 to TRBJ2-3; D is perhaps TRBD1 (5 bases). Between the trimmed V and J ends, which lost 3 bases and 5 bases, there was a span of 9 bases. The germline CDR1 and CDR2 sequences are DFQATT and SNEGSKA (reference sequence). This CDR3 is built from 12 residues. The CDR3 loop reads CSARDIGDTQYF. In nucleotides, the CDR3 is TGCAGTGCTAGGGACATTGGAGATACGCAGTATTTT.

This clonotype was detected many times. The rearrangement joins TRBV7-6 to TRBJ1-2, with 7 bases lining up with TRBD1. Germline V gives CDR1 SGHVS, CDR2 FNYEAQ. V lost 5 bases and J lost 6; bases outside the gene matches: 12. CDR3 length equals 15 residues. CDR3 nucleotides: TGTGCCAGCAGCCTCGCTCCGACAGGGATCGATGGCTACACCTTC. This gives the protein CASSLAPTGIDGYTF.

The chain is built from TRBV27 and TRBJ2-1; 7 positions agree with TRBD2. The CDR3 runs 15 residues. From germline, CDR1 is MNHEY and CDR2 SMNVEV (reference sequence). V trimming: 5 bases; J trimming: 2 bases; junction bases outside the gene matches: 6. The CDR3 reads CASSPWTSTYNEQFF. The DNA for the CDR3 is TGTGCCAGCAGTCCCTGGACTAGTACCTACAATGAGCAGTTCTTC.

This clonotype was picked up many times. The CDR3 nucleotides read TGTGCCAGCACCTCATCTAGCGGGGGGGCGAACGAGCAGTACTTC. Protein sequence: CASTSSSGGANEQYF. The chain uses TRBV5-4 and TRBJ2-7; 12 nucleotides match TRBD2. From germline, CDR1 is SGHNT and CDR2 YYREEE (reference sequence). This CDR3 has 15 residues. V lost 6 bases and J lost 5; bases outside the gene matches: 9.

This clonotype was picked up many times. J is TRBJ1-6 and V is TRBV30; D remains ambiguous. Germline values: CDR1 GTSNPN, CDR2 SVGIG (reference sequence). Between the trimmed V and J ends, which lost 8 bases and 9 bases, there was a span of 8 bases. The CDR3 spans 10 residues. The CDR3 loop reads CAAGLSPLHF. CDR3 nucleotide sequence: TGTGCCGCCGGCCTTTCACCCCTCCACTTT.

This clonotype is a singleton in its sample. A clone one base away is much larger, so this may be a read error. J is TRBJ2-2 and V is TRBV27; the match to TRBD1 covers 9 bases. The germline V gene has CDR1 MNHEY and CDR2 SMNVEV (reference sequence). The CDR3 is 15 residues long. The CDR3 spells CTSRHTGGNIGELFF. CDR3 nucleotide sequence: TGTACCAGCAGACACACAGGGGGCAATATCGGGGAGCTGTTTTTT.

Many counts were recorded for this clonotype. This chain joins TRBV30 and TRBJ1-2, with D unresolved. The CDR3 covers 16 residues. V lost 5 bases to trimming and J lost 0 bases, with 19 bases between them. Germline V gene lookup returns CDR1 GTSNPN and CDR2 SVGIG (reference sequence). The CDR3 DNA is TGTGCCTGGGCGATCGGGCTCTCTGTACCTAACTATGGCTACACCTTC. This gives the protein CAWAIGLSVPNYGYTF.

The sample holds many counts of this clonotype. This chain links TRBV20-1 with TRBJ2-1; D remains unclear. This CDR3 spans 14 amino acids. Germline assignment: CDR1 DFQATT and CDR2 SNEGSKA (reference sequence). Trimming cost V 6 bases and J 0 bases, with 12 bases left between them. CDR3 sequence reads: CSAKTPNSYNEQFF. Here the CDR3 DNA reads TGCAGTGCCAAGACTCCTAACTCCTACAATGAGCAGTTCTTC.

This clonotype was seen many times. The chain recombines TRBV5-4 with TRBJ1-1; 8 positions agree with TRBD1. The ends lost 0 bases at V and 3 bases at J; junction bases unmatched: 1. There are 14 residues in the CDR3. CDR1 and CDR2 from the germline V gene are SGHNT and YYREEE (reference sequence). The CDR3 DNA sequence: TGTGCCAGCAGCTTGGTGGACAGGGACACTGAAGCTTTCTTT. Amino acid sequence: CASSLVDRDTEAFF.

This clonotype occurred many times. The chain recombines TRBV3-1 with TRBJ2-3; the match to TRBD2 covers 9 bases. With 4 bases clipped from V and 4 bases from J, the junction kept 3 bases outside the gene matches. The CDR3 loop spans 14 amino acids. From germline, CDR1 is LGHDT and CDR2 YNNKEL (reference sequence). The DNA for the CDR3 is TGTGCCAGCAGCCCGGGACTAGCCTCAGATACGCAGTATTTT. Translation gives CASSPGLASDTQYF.

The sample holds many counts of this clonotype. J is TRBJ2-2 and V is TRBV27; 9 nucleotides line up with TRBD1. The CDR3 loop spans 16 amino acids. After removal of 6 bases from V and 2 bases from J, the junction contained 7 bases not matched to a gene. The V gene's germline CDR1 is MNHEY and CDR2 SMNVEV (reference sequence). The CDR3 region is CASRVQGALNTGELFF. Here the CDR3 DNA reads TGTGCCAGCAGGGTACAGGGGGCGCTTAACACCGGGGAGCTGTTTTTT.

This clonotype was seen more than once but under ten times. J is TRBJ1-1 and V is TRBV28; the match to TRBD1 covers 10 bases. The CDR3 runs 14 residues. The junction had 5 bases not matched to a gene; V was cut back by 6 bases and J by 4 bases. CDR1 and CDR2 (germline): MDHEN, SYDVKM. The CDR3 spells CASRPRTGGTEAFF. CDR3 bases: TGTGCCAGCAGGCCTCGGACAGGGGGCACTGAAGCTTTCTTT.

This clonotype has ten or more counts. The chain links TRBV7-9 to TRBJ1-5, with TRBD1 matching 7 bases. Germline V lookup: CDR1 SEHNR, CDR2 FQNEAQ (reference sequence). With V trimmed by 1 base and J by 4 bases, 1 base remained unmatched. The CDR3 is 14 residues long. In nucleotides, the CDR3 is TGTGCCAGCAGCTTAGGGGGACAGAATCAGCCCCAGCATTTT. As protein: CASSLGGQNQPQHF.